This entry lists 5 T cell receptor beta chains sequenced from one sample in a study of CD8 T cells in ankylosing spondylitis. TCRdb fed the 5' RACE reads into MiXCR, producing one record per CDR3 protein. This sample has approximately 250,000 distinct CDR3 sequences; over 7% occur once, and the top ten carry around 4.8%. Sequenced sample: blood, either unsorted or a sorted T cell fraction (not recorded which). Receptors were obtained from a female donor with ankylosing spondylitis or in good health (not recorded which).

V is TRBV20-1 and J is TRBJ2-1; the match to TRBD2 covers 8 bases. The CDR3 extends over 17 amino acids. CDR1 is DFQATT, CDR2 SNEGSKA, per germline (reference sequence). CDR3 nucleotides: TGCTGCGCTACATCACCCTTCGGGAGGGCCATAGGCAATGAGCAGTTCTTC. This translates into CCATSPFGRAIGNEQFF.

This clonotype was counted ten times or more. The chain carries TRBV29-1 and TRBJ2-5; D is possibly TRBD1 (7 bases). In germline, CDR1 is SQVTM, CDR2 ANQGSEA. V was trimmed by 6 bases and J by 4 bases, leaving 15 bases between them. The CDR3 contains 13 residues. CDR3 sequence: CSVVGQGGETQYF. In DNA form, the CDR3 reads TGCAGCGTCGTGGGGCAGGGGGGAGAGACCCAGTACTTC. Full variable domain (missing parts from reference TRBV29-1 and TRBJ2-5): SAVISQKPSRDICQRGTSLTIQCQVDSQVTMMFWYRQQPGQSLTLIATANQGSEATYESGFVIDKFPISRPNLTFSTLTVSNMSPEDSSIYLCSVVGQGGETQYFGPGTRLLVL.

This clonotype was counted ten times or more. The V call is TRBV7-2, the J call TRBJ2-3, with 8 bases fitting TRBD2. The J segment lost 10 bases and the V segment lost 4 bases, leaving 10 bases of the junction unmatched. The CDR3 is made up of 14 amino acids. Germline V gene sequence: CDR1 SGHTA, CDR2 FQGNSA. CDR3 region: CASSSHSGTLAQYF. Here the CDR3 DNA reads TGTGCCAGCAGCTCCCATAGCGGGACTCTGGCGCAGTATTTT.

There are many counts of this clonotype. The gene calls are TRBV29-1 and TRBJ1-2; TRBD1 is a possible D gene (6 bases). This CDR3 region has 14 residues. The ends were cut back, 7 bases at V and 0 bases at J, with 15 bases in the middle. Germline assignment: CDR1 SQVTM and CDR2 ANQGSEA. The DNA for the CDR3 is TGCAGCGCCGCTGGGCAGGGGACTAACTATGGCTACACCTTC. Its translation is CSAAGQGTNYGYTF. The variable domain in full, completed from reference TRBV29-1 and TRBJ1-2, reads SAVISQKPSRDICQRGTSLTIQCQVDSQVTMMFWYRQQPGQSLTLIATANQGSEATYESGFVIDKFPISRPNLTFSTLTVSNMSPEDSSIYLCSAAGQGTNYGYTFGSGTRLTVV.

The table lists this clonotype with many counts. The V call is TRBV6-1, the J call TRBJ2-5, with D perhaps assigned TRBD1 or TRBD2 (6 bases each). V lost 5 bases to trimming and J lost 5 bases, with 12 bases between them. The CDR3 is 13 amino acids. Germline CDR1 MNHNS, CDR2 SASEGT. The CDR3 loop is CASSRGVGETQYF. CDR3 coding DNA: TGTGCCAGCAGTAGGGGGGTAGGTGAGACCCAGTACTTC.